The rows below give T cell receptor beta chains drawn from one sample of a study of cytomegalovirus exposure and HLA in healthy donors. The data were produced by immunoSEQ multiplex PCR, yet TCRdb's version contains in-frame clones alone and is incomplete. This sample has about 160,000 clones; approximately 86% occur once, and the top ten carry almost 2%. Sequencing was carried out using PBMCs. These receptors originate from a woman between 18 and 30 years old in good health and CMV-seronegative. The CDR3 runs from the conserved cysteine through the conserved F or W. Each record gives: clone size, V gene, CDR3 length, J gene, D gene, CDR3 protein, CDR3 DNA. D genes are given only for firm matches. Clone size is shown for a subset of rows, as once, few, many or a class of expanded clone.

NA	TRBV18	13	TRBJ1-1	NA	CASSPPMRTEAFF	TGTGCCAGCTCACCACCGATGAGGACTGAAGCTTTCTTT
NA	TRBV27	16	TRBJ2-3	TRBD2	CASSPGTSGSEDTQYF	TGTGCCAGCAGTCCCGGGACTAGCGGGAGTGAAGATACGCAGTATTTT
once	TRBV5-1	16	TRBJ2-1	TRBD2	CASSPTGLAGGNEQFF	TGCGCCAGCAGCCCAACCGGACTAGCGGGGGGGAATGAGCAGTTCTTC
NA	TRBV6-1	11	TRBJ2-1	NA	CASRGHNEQFF	TGTGCCAGCAGGGGCCACAATGAGCAGTTCTTC
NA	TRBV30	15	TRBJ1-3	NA	CAWSRGGISGNTIYF	TGTGCCTGGAGTAGGGGAGGCATTAGTGGAAACACCATATATTTT
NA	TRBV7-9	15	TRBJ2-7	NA	CASSSPWGHGIEQYF	TGTGCCAGCAGCTCCCCGTGGGGACACGGGATCGAGCAGTACTTC
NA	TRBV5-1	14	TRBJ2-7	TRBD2	CASSLASGGYEQYF	TGCGCCAGCAGCTTGGCTAGCGGGGGCTACGAGCAGTACTTC
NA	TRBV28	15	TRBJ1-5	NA	CASSFPDRPNQPQHF	TGTGCCAGCAGTTTCCCCGACAGGCCGAATCAGCCCCAGCATTTT
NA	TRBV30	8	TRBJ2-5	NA	CACESQYF	TGTGCCTGTGAGTCCCAGTACTTC
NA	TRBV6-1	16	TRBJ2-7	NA	CASSDLNRALPYEQYF	TGTGCCAGCAGTGACCTGAACAGGGCCCTTCCCTACGAGCAGTACTTC
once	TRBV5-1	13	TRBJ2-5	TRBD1	CASTGQGRETQYF	TGCGCCAGCACCGGACAGGGGAGAGAGACCCAGTACTTC
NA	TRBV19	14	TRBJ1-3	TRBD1	CASTWPGGGNTIYF	TGTGCCAGTACCTGGCCAGGGGGAGGAAACACCATATATTTT
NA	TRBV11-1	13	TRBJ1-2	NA	CASSFQGIYGYTF	TGTGCCAGCAGCTTTCAGGGTATCTATGGCTACACCTTC
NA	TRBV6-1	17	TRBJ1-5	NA	CASSAYQGRHSNQPQHF	TGTGCCAGCAGTGCGTATCAGGGGAGACATAGCAATCAGCCCCAGCATTTT
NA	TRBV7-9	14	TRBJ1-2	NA	CASSLLTGGYGYTF	TGTGCCAGCAGCTTACTGACAGGAGGCTATGGCTACACCTTC
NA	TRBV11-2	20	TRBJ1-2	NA	CASSLDIFGGRAESNYGYTF	TGTGCCAGCAGCTTAGATATCTTCGGCGGCAGGGCAGAATCTAACTATGGCTACACCTTC
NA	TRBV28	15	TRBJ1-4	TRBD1	CASSQQGYRGEKLFF	TGTGCCAGCAGTCAACAGGGGTACCGAGGTGAAAAACTGTTTTTT
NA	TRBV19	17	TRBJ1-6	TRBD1	CASSTGQGLAYNSPLHF	TGTGCCAGTAGTACCGGACAGGGGTTGGCCTATAATTCACCCCTCCACTTT
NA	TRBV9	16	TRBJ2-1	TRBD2	CASSVVERGSYNEQFF	TGTGCCAGCAGCGTAGTTGAGCGGGGGTCCTACAATGAGCAGTTCTTC
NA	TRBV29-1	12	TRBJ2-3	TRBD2	CSVGGREDTQYF	TGCAGCGTTGGCGGGAGAGAAGATACGCAGTATTTT
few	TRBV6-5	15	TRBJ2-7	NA	CASSYSNPDSYEQYF	TGTGCCAGCAGTTACTCGAACCCCGACAGCTACGAGCAGTACTTC
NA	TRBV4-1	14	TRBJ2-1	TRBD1	CASVRDRGGNEQFF	TGCGCCAGTGTCCGGGACAGGGGTGGCAATGAGCAGTTCTTC
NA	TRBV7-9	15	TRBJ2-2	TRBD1	CASSPGTGNTGELFF	TGTGCCAGCAGTCCCGGGACAGGGAACACCGGGGAGCTGTTTTTT
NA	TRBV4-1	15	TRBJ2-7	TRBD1	CASSPLDRGLQEQYF	TGCGCCAGCAGCCCACTCGACAGGGGCCTCCAGGAGCAGTACTTC
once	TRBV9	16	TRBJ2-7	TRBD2	CASSVAGTSGEYEQYF	TGTGCCAGCAGCGTAGCGGGGACTAGCGGGGAGTACGAGCAGTACTTC
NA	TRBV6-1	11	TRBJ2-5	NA	CASRKGETQYF	TGTGCCAGCAGGAAGGGGGAGACCCAGTACTTC
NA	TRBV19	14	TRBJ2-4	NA	CASSPIVAKNIQYF	TGTGCCAGTAGTCCTATAGTGGCCAAAAACATTCAGTACTTC
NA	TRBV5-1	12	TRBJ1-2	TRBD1	CASSQGVQGYTF	TGCGCCAGCAGCCAGGGGGTACAGGGCTACACCTTC
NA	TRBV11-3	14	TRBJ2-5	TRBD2	CASKGAGAQETQYF	TGTGCCAGCAAGGGAGCGGGAGCCCAAGAGACCCAGTACTTC
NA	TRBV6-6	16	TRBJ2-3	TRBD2	CASSLTSGRALDTQYF	TGTGCCAGCAGCCTAACTAGCGGGAGGGCCCTGGATACGCAGTATTTT
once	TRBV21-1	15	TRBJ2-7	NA	CASSKSGTGQYEQYF	TGTGCCAGCAGCAAAAGCGGGACTGGACAGTACGAGCAGTACTTC
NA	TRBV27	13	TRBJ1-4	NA	CASSDRLHKKLFF	TGTGCCAGCAGCGACAGGCTTCATAAAAAACTGTTTTTT